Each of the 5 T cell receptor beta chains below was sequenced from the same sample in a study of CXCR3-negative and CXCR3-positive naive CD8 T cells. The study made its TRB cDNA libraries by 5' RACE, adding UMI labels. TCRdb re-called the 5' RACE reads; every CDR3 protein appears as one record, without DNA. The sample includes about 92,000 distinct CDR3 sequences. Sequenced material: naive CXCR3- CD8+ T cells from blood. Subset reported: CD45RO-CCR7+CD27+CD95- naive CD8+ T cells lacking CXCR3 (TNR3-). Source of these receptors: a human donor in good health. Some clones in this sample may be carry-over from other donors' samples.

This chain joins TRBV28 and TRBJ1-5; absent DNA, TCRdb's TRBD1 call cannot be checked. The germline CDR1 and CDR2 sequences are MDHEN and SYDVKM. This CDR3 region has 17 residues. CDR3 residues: CASSLGDSVGVDQPQHF.

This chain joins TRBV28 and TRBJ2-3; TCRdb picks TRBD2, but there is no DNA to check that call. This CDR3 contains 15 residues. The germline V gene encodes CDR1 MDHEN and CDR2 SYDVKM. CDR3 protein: CASSFTIREVDTQYF.

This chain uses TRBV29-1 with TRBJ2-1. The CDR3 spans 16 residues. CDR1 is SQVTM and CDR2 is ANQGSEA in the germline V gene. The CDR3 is CSVLGFGQESYNEQFF.

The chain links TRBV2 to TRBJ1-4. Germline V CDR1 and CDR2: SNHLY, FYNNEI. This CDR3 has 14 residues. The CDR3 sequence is CASRLPGSNEKLFF.

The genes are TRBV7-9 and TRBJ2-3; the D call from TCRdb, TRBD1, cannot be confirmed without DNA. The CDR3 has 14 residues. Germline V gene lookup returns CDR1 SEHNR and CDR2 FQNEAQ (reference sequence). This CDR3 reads CASSRPGGIDTQYF.